One T cell receptor (beta chain) is described in this entry. Sequencing was at survey level. The protocol was immunoSEQ multiplex PCR, while the TCRdb copy is restricted to in-frame clones and leaves out a portion. The table records fewer than 45,000 clones, around four fifths of them present only once. Germline lookup yields CDR1 SEHNR and CDR2 FQNEAQ (reference sequence). V dropped 6 bases and J dropped 7 bases, with 10 bases sitting between them. The CDR3 has 12 residues. The sample belongs to a study of pediatric ulcerative colitis. Study details: Disease was pancolitis in about 7 and left-sided in two, histology-confirmed.

This TCR was sampled from a girl aged 5-17 years with moderate ulcerative colitis. The chain employs TRBV7-9 and TRBJ1-5; D is possibly TRBD1 (6 bases). The sequenced sample was blood. CDR3 nucleotide sequence: TGTGCCAGCAGTACAGGGTGGCAGCCCCAGCATTTT. It yields the protein CASSTGWQPQHF.